The present T cell receptor (beta chain) was sequenced within a study of vaccination effects on CD4 cells after COVID-19. Study details: Researchers obtained post-vaccine samples at a median of 72 days past the second dose. Study-wide results and caveats: Infection-derived and vaccine-derived clones contracted markedly late after vaccination.

V was shortened by 2 bases and J by 4 bases, with 3 bases between the two germline ends. The germline gives CDR1 LGHDT, CDR2 YNNKEL (reference sequence). This CDR3 is built from 12 residues. CD4+ T cells specific for antigen were expanded with viral peptide pools by the ViraFEST assay before sequencing. Cells that had been cultured for 10 days were the source of isolated CD4+ T cells. Subjects were given two BNT162b2 or mRNA-1273 vaccine doses. The culture medium for about 2 million PBMC per well included around 10 IU/ml IL-2 and around 9.8 ug/ml peptides. On day 3 and again on day 7, half the medium was replaced with IL-2 medium. This clone was detected only a few times. Its antigen is not known. The protocol was immunoSEQ multiplex PCR, while the TCRdb copy is restricted to in-frame clones and leaves out a portion. The profile shows roughly 34,000 clones, roughly 86% of them singletons.

The sequencing here drew on CD4+ T cells from PBMCs cultured with HCoV-NL63 spike peptides, taken after COVID-19 vaccination. This sequence originates from a human donor who received a COVID-19 vaccine. Some clones in this sample may be carry-over from other donors' samples. The chain recombines TRBV3-1 (or the pseudogene TRBV3-2) with TRBJ2-1, with no clear D. CDR3 region: CASSQSYNEQFF. CDR3 nucleotides: TGTGCCAGCAGCCAAAGTTACAATGAGCAGTTCTTC.